This T cell receptor (beta chain) was recovered during a study of identical twins. TCRdb ran MiXCR on the 5' RACE reads and lists one entry per CDR3 protein. The sample shows under 250,000 distinct CDR3 sequences, approximately 12% of them seen only once. In this sample, this clonotype turned up many times. These data also featured in a second study, about yellow fever vaccine responses in identical twins.

Sequenced material: memory (CD45RO+) T cells sorted from blood. This sequence originates from a young woman in good health.

For the CDR3, the DNA is TGTGCCAGCAGTAGGACAGGGGCTAGCGGTACGCAGTATTTT. It encodes CASSRTGASGTQYF. This chain connects TRBV28 to TRBJ2-3; 9 nucleotides agree with TRBD1. Trimming took 5 bases from V and 8 from J; bases not matched to a gene: 8. The CDR3 is made up of 14 amino acids. CDR1 is MDHEN, CDR2 SYDVKM, per germline.